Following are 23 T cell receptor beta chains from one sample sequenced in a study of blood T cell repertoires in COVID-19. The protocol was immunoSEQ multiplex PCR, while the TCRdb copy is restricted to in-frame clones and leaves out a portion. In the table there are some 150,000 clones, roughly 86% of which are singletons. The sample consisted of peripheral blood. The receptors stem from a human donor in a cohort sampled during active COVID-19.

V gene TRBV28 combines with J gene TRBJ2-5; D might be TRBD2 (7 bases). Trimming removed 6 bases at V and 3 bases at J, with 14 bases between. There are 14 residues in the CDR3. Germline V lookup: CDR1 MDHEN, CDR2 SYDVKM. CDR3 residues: CASRPQGREETQYF. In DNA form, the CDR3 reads TGTGCCAGCAGACCCCAGGGGAGGGAAGAGACCCAGTACTTC.

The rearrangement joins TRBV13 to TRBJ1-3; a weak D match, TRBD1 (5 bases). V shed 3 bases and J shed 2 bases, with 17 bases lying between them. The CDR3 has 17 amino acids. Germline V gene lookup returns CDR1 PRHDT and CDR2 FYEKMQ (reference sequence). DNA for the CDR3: TGTGCCAGCAGCTTTGGGGCAGGAGTAGGAACTGGAAACACCATATATTTT. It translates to CASSFGAGVGTGNTIYF.

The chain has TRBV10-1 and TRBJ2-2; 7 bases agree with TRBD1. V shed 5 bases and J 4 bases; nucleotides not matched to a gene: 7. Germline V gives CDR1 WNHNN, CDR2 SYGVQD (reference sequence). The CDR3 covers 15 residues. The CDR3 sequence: CASSSDRAFTGELFF. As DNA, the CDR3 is TGCGCCAGCAGTTCCGACAGGGCTTTCACCGGGGAGCTGTTTTTT.

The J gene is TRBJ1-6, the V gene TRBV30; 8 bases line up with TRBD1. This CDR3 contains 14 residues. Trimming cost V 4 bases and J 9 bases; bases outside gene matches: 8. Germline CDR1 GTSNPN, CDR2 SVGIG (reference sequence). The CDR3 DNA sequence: TGTGCCTGGAACCCGAGACAGGGGAGTTCACCCCTCCACTTT. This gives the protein CAWNPRQGSSPLHF.

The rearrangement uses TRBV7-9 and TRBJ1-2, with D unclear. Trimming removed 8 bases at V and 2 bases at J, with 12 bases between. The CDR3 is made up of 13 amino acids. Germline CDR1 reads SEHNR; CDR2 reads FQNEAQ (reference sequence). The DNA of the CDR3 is TGTGCCAGCCCTCTGCCCGGGAACTATGGCTACACCTTC. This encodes CASPLPGNYGYTF.

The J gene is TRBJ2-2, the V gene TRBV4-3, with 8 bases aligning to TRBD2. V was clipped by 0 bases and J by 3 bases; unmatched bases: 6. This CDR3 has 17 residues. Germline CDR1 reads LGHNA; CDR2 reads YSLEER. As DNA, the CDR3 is TGCGCCAGCAGCCAAGATAATCTAGCGGGTTACACCGGGGAGCTGTTTTTT. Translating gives CASSQDNLAGYTGELFF.

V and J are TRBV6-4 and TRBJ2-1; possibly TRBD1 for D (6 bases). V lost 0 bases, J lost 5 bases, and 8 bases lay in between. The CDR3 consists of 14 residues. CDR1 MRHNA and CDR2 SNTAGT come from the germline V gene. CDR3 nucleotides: TGTGCCAGCAGTGACTCAGCAGGGGACAATGAGCAGTTCTTC. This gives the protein CASSDSAGDNEQFF.

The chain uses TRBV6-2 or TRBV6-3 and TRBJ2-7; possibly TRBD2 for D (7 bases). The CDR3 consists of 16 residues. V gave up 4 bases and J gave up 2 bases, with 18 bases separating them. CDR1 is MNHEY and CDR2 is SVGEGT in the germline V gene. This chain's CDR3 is CASSLRGGVLPYEQYF. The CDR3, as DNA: TGTGCCAGCAGTTTGAGAGGGGGGGTATTGCCCTACGAGCAGTACTTC.

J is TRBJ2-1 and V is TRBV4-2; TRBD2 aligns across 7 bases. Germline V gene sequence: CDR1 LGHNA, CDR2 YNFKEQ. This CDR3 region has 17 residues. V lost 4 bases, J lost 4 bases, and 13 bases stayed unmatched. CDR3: CASSLSVPPGGYNEQFF. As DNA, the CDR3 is TGTGCCAGCAGCCTCTCCGTACCCCCGGGGGGATACAATGAGCAGTTCTTC.

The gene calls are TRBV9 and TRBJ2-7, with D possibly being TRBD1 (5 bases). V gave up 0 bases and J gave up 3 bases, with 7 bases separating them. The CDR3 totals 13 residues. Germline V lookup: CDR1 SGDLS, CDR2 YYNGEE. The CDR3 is CASSVGTIYEQYF. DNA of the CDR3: TGTGCCAGCAGCGTAGGGACAATCTACGAGCAGTACTTC.

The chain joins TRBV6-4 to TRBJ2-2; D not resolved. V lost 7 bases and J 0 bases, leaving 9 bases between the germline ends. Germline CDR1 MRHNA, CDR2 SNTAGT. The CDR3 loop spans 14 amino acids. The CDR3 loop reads CASKADSNTGELFF. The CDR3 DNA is TGTGCCAGCAAGGCGGATTCGAACACCGGGGAGCTGTTTTTT.

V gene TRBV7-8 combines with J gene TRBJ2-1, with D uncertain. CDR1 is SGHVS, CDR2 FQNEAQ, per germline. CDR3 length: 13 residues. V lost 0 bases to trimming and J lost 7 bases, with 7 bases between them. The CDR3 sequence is CASSLATLNEQFF. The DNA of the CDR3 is TGTGCCAGCAGCTTAGCAACCCTAAATGAGCAGTTCTTC. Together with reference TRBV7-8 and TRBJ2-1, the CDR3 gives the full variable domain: GAGVSQSPRYKVAKRGQDVALRCDPISGHVSLFWYQQALGQGPEFLTYFQNEAQLDKSGLPSDRFFAERPEGSVSTLKIQRTQQEDSAVYLCASSLATLNEQFFGPGTRLTVL.

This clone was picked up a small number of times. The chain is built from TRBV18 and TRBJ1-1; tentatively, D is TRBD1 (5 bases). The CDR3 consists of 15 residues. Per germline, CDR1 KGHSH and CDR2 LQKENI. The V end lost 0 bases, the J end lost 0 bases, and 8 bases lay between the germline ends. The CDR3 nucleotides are TGTGCCAGCTCACCACCGGGGACTGTGAACACTGAAGCTTTCTTT. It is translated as CASSPPGTVNTEAFF.

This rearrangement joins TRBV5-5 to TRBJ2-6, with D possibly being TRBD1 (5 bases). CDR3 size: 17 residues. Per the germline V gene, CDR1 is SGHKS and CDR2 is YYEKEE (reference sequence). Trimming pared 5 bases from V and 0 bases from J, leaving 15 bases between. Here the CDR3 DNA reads TGTGCCAGCAGTTCAGACAGCCATAGCTCTGGGGCCAACGTCCTGACTTTC. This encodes CASSSDSHSSGANVLTF.

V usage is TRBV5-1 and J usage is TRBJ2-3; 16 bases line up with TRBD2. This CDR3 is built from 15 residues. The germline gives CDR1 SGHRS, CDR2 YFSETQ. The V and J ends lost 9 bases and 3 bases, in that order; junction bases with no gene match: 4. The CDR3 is CATGTSGGETDTQYF. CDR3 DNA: TGCGCCACCGGGACTAGCGGGGGGGAGACAGATACGCAGTATTTT.

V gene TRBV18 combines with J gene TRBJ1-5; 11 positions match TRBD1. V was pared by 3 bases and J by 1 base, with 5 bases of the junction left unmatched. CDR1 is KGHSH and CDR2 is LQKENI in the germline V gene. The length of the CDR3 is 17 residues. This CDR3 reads CASSPDRGQVSNQPQHF. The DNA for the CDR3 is TGTGCCAGCTCACCGGACAGGGGGCAGGTGAGCAATCAGCCCCAGCATTTT.

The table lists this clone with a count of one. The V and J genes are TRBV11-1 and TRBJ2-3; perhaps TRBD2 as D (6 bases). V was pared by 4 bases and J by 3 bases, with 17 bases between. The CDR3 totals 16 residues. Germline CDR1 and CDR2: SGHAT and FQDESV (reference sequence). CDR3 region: CASSSRFGRGTDTQYF. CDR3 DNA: TGTGCCAGCAGCTCGCGGTTTGGGCGGGGAACAGATACGCAGTATTTT.

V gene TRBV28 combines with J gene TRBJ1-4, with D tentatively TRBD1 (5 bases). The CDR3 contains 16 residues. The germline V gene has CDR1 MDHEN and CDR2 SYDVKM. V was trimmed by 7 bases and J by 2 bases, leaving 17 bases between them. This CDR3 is CASTAGGWSTNEKLFF. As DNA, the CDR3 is TGTGCCAGCACGGCGGGGGGGTGGTCCACTAATGAAAAACTGTTTTTT. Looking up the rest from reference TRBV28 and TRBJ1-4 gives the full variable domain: DVKVTQSSRYLVKRTGEKVFLECVQDMDHENMFWYRQDPGLGLRLIYFSYDVKMKEKGDIPEGYSVSREKKERFSLILESASTNQTSMYLCASTAGGWSTNEKLFFGSGTQLSVL.

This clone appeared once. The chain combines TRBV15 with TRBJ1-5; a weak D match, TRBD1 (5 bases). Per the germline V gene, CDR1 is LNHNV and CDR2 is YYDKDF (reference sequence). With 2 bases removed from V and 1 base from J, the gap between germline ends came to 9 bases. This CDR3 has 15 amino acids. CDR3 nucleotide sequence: TGTGCCACCAGCAGACTTTCAGGGAGCAATCAGCCCCAGCATTTT. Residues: CATSRLSGSNQPQHF.

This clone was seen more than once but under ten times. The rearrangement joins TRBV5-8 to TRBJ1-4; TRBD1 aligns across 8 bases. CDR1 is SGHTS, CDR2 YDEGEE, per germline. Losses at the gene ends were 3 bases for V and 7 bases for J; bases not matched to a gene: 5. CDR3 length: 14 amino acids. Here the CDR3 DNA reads TGTGCCAGCAGCTCGGACAGGGCTAGTGAAAAACTGTTTTTT. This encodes CASSSDRASEKLFF.

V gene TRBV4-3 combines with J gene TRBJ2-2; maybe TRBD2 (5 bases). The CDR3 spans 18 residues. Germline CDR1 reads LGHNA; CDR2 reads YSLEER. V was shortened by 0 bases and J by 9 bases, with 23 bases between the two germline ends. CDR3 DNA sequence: TGCGCCAGCAGCCAAGAGTTAGGAGCGGCCTCATTTCCTCGGGAGCTGTTTTTT. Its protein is CASSQELGAASFPRELFF.

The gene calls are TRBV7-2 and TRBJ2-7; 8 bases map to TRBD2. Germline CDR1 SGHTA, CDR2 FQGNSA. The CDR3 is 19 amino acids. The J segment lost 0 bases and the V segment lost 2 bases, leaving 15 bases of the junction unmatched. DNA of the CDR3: TGTGCCAGCAGCTTACGAACCGGGACTAGTTCCCAAAGCTCCTACGAGCAGTACTTC. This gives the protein CASSLRTGTSSQSSYEQYF.

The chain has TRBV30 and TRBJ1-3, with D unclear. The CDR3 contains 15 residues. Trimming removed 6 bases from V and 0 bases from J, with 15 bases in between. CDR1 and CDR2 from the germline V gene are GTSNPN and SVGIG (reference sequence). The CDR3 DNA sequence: TGTGCCTGCCCAGTGGGCCCTACCTCTGGAAACACCATATATTTT. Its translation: CACPVGPTSGNTIYF.